Sequencing of this T cell receptor beta chain was carried out in a study of shared clonotypes between healthy human individuals. Turning to this clone: The antigen remains undetermined.

Trimming took 5 bases from V and 5 from J, leaving 18 bases between them. Per the germline V gene, CDR1 is SEHNR and CDR2 is FQNEAQ (reference sequence). The CDR3 is 15 residues long. Overall study findings and caveats: The study generally estimated greater richness for naive than memory subsets.

Each subset's genomic DNA was shared equally among a number of immunoSEQ plates. Sequencing used immunoSEQ multiplex PCR; TCRdb keeps in-frame clones, though not all of them. The sample lists under 1,100,000 clones, about 76% occurring once. The chain is built from TRBV7-9 and TRBJ2-5; D might be TRBD2 (5 bases). The receptor comes from a man aged 18 to 30 in good health. The sequenced sample consisted of memory CD4+ T cells sorted from blood. This sample's subset: CD45RA-negative fraction. CDR3 coding DNA: TGTGCCAGCAGCCCAGATTCAGAGGGTATTGAGACCCAGTACTTC. It specifies CASSPDSEGIETQYF.